One and the same sample provided the 13 T cell receptor beta chains below, sequenced in a study of blood T cells in healthy people across ages. It was with a sample-barcoded 5' primer and a J-beta primer mix that a second PCR of roughly 7 to 12 cycles was run. TCRdb re-called the 5' RACE reads through MiXCR, storing one row per CDR3 protein. The sample has about 1,400,000 distinct CDR3 sequences, 59% seen once. Sequencing used blood. The receptors stem from a young man in good health.

The chain joins TRBV20-1 to TRBJ1-6, with 7 bases that match TRBD1. The length of the CDR3 is 14 residues. Germline V gene sequence: CDR1 DFQATT, CDR2 SNEGSKA (reference sequence). The junction had 4 bases not matched to a gene; V was cut back by 3 bases and J by 5 bases. CDR3: CSASPDRDNSPLHF. The DNA for the CDR3 is TGCAGTGCTAGCCCCGACAGGGATAATTCACCCCTCCACTTT.

The rearrangement uses TRBV27 and TRBJ2-7, with 10 bases lining up with TRBD1. Looked up from germline, CDR1 is MNHEY and CDR2 is SMNVEV (reference sequence). The V and J ends lost 7 bases and 7 bases, in that order; junction bases with no gene match: 10. This CDR3 comprises 14 residues. CDR3 DNA: TGTGCCAGCACATGGGACAGGGGTGCAGGGGAGCAGTACTTC. Amino acid sequence: CASTWDRGAGEQYF.

This clonotype has only a few counts. The CDR3 nucleotides read TGTGCCAGCAGTTTAGGGGGACTGTCTAAATCCTCCTATAATTCACCCCTCCACTTT. Encoded protein: CASSLGGLSKSSYNSPLHF. This rearrangement joins TRBV12-3 or TRBV12-4 to TRBJ1-6; tentative D call: TRBD1 (5 bases). Trimming cost V 1 base and J 0 bases, with 16 bases left between them. This CDR3 has 19 amino acids.

This clonotype appeared a few times. V usage is TRBV20-1 and J usage is TRBJ2-7, with a tentative D call TRBD2 (6 bases). Germline V CDR1 and CDR2: DFQATT, SNEGSKA (reference sequence). V gave up 6 bases and J gave up 2 bases, with 23 bases separating them. The CDR3 covers 16 residues. CDR3 DNA: TGCAGTGCCCCAGGCTATGGGAGACTAGGACCCTACGAGCAGTACTTC. It codes for CSAPGYGRLGPYEQYF.

The chain recombines TRBV7-2 with TRBJ2-3; 10 bases align to TRBD2. The CDR3 length is 17 residues. V trimming: 5 bases; J trimming: 6 bases; junction bases outside the gene matches: 14. In germline, CDR1 is SGHTA, CDR2 FQGNSA. CDR3: CASSILWTSGKKDTQYF. Here the CDR3 DNA reads TGTGCCAGCAGCATATTATGGACTAGCGGAAAAAAGGATACGCAGTATTTT.

This chain joins TRBV20-1 and TRBJ2-1, with D perhaps matching TRBD2 (6 bases). Trimming pared 0 bases from V and 5 bases from J, leaving 11 bases between. The CDR3 has 14 residues. CDR1 and CDR2 (germline): DFQATT, SNEGSKA (reference sequence). CDR3 sequence reads: CSARDRGTDNEQFF. The CDR3 DNA is TGCAGTGCTAGAGATCGGGGGACCGACAATGAGCAGTTCTTC.

This clonotype was seen a few times. The gene calls are TRBV9 and TRBJ2-7; no firm D call. The CDR3 covers 13 residues. CDR1 and CDR2 (germline): SGDLS, YYNGEE. Trimming took 4 bases from V and 3 from J, leaving 11 bases between them. CDR3 DNA: TGTGCCAGCAGCAACGACAAGAACTACGAGCAGTACTTC. It specifies CASSNDKNYEQYF.

The chain is built from TRBV3-1 and TRBJ2-4, with 11 bases lining up with TRBD1. The J call may be wrong; the DNA end is better matched by TRBJ2-7. CDR1 is LGHDT, CDR2 YNNKEL, per germline (reference sequence). The CDR3 runs to 15 residues. The CDR3 loop reads CASSQAWDRGYEQYF. The CDR3 bases are TGTGCCAGCAGCCAAGCCTGGGACAGGGGGTACGAGCAGTACTTC.

This clonotype turned up a few times. The chain recombines TRBV27 with TRBJ2-7; D might be TRBD2 (6 bases). Trimming stripped 3 bases from V and 5 bases from J, with 11 bases between. Germline V lookup: CDR1 MNHEY, CDR2 SMNVEV (reference sequence). The CDR3 covers 13 residues. In nucleotides, the CDR3 is TGTGCCAGCAGTTTTGCTAGCGCCGACGAGCAGTACTTC. It is translated as CASSFASADEQYF.

V gene TRBV20-1 combines with J gene TRBJ2-7; no definite D call. V was trimmed by 4 bases and J by 0 bases, leaving 25 bases between them. This CDR3 spans 18 amino acids. Germline loops: CDR1 DFQATT, CDR2 SNEGSKA (reference sequence). As DNA, the CDR3 is TGCAGTGCTAACCTTCCCCCATTGCGGCCAGGCAGCTCCTACGAGCAGTACTTC. Amino acid sequence: CSANLPPLRPGSSYEQYF.

V gene TRBV7-2 combines with J gene TRBJ1-4; 10 nucleotides line up with TRBD1. The germline gives CDR1 SGHTA, CDR2 FQGNSA. The CDR3 is 18 residues long. Trimming cost V 3 bases and J 7 bases; bases outside gene matches: 14. The CDR3 coding sequence is TGTGCCAGCAGCTTTACCCGACTCCGGGGACAGGGGAGTGAAAAACTGTTTTTT. Protein: CASSFTRLRGQGSEKLFF.

The chain has TRBV30 and TRBJ2-6; D is tentatively TRBD1 or TRBD2 (5 bases each). V was pared by 7 bases and J by 0 bases, with 13 bases between. The CDR3 is 15 residues long. CDR1 GTSNPN and CDR2 SVGIG come from the germline V gene (reference sequence). In nucleotides, the CDR3 is TGTGCCTTCCAAGAGGGGAGCTCTGGGGCCAACGTCCTGACTTTC. Translating gives CAFQEGSSGANVLTF.

Only one count was recorded for this clonotype. The chain links TRBV4-3 to TRBJ2-4; 8 bases are a match to TRBD2. The CDR3 contains 19 residues. Germline lookup yields CDR1 LGHNA and CDR2 YSLEER. J gave up 0 bases and V 4 bases, and 14 bases lay outside the gene matches. Written as DNA, the CDR3 is TGCGCCAGCAGCCCTGCGATTTACGGCGGGGGGATAGCCAAAAACATTCAGTACTTC. Its translation is CASSPAIYGGGIAKNIQYF.